Below are 18 T cell receptor beta chains sequenced from a single sample in a study of blood T cell repertoires in COVID-19. The protocol was immunoSEQ multiplex PCR, while the TCRdb copy is restricted to in-frame clones and leaves out a portion. Here the sample spans under 150,000 clones, approximately 86% being singletons. The sample consisted of peripheral blood. These receptors were obtained from a woman aged 45-59 years who had recovered from COVID-19.

The genes are TRBV24-1 and TRBJ2-2, with 7 bases lining up with TRBD1. The ends lost 4 bases at V and 4 bases at J; junction bases unmatched: 5. CDR1 and CDR2 (germline): KGHDR, SFDVKD. The CDR3 spans 15 residues. The CDR3 region is CATSDRQGATGELFF. Written as DNA, the CDR3 is TGTGCCACCAGTGACCGACAGGGAGCCACCGGGGAGCTGTTTTTT.

A single count supports this clone. This chain uses TRBV4-1 with TRBJ2-3; 13 nucleotides agree with TRBD2. V shed 0 bases and J 6 bases; nucleotides not matched to a gene: 15. This CDR3 has 20 amino acids. The germline V gene has CDR1 MGHRA and CDR2 YSYEKL. The CDR3 region has the DNA TGCGCCAGCAGCCAAGATCCCGGGACTAGCGGGGTACTGGGGGTGGATACGCAGTATTTT. Translating it yields CASSQDPGTSGVLGVDTQYF.

The chain recombines TRBV4-3 with TRBJ2-1, with D possibly TRBD1 on 5 matching bases. There are 17 residues in the CDR3. Germline V lookup: CDR1 LGHNA, CDR2 YSLEER. The V gene lost 0 bases and the J gene lost 6 bases, with 18 bases spanning the gap. In DNA form, the CDR3 reads TGCGCCAGCAGCCAAGAATGGGGCCTCTTGACACCCAATGAGCAGTTCTTC. Protein: CASSQEWGLLTPNEQFF.

There are a few counts of this clone. The chain is built from TRBV19 and TRBJ2-3, with D possibly TRBD2 on 6 matching bases. V lost 7 bases and J 10 bases, leaving 18 bases between the germline ends. The CDR3 has 13 residues. CDR1 and CDR2 (germline): LNHDA, SQIVND (reference sequence). The CDR3 DNA reads TGTGCCAGTACTCGAGGAGAGGGGACTCCGCAGTATTTT. Translated: CASTRGEGTPQYF.

The chain couples TRBV6-2 or TRBV6-3 to TRBJ1-3, with 9 bases aligning to TRBD1. Germline V CDR1 and CDR2: MNHEY, SVGEGT. This CDR3 has 16 amino acids. With 4 bases clipped from V and 2 bases from J, the junction kept 6 bases outside the gene matches. The CDR3 spells CASSWDRDKAGNTIYF. CDR3 DNA: TGTGCCAGCAGTTGGGACAGGGACAAAGCTGGAAACACCATATATTTT.

This clone appeared a few times. The chain links TRBV7-9 to TRBJ1-1; no clear D. Trimming took 5 bases from V and 4 from J, leaving 11 bases between them. There are 13 residues in the CDR3. Germline V lookup: CDR1 SEHNR, CDR2 FQNEAQ (reference sequence). CDR3 region: CASSDGLATEAFF. CDR3 nucleotide sequence: TGTGCCAGCAGCGACGGACTAGCCACTGAAGCTTTCTTT.

The rearrangement joins TRBV4-3 to TRBJ2-5, with D possibly TRBD2 on 5 matching bases. CDR1 and CDR2 from the germline V gene are LGHNA and YSLEER. The germline V and J ends were trimmed by 1 base and 2 bases, with 11 bases remaining between them. The CDR3 is 15 amino acids. The CDR3 DNA reads TGCGCCAGCAGCCAAGGCCCGGGAACACAAGAGACCCAGTACTTC. It encodes CASSQGPGTQETQYF.

This clone was seen a single time. The gene calls are TRBV19 and TRBJ1-2; D unclear. Trimming cost V 9 bases and J 5 bases, with 22 bases left between them. Germline V gene sequence: CDR1 LNHDA, CDR2 SQIVND (reference sequence). This CDR3 comprises 15 residues. In nucleotides, the CDR3 is TGTGCCAGCCTCTCGTACCGACGGGATAATTATGGCTACACCTTC. Translation gives CASLSYRRDNYGYTF.

The V and J genes are TRBV5-1 and TRBJ2-5; the D gene is possibly TRBD2 (5 bases). Germline lookup yields CDR1 SGHRS and CDR2 YFSETQ. The CDR3 has 13 residues. Trimming pared 2 bases from V and 9 bases from J, leaving 14 bases between. The CDR3 here is CASSFDYHGAQYF. The CDR3 coding sequence is TGCGCCAGCAGCTTTGACTACCACGGGGCCCAGTACTTC.

The chain combines TRBV27 with TRBJ2-1, with D possibly being TRBD2 (5 bases). Trimming took 8 bases from V and 10 from J, leaving 9 bases between them. Germline CDR1 reads MNHEY; CDR2 reads SMNVEV (reference sequence). CDR3 length: 10 amino acids. CDR3 region: CASPPGEQFF. CDR3 coding DNA: TGTGCCAGCCCTCCGGGGGAGCAGTTCTTC.

The chain is built from TRBV5-4 and TRBJ1-2; 7 bases are a match to TRBD1. CDR3 size: 15 residues. Unmatched junction bases numbered 8, after V lost 3 bases and J lost 3 bases. Germline loops: CDR1 SGHNT, CDR2 YYREEE (reference sequence). The CDR3 DNA is TGTGCCAGCAGCTCCATTACCGGGACAGACTATGGCTACACCTTC. Residues: CASSSITGTDYGYTF.

This chain links TRBV18 with TRBJ1-6; D is unclear. V lost 1 base to trimming and J lost 7 bases, with 14 bases between them. Germline loops: CDR1 KGHSH, CDR2 LQKENI. The CDR3 is 16 residues long. The CDR3 spells CASSPQGMGGNSPLHF. CDR3 bases: TGTGCCAGCTCACCACAAGGCATGGGAGGCAATTCACCCCTCCACTTT.

The rearrangement joins TRBV2 to TRBJ2-2; a weak D match, TRBD2 (5 bases). In germline, CDR1 is SNHLY, CDR2 FYNNEI. The CDR3 has 15 residues. Trimming shortened V by 8 bases and J by 2 bases, and 15 bases separated the two germline ends. The chain's CDR3 is CASAKTGINTGELFF. In nucleotides, the CDR3 is TGTGCCAGCGCAAAGACCGGGATCAACACCGGGGAGCTGTTTTTT.

A single count supports this clone. The V gene is TRBV2, the J gene TRBJ2-5, with TRBD2 as a possible D gene (6 bases). This CDR3 region has 13 residues. Trimming pared 4 bases from V and 3 bases from J, leaving 9 bases between. Germline V gives CDR1 SNHLY, CDR2 FYNNEI. The CDR3 is CASSVWGEETQYF. The CDR3 coding sequence is TGTGCCAGCAGTGTTTGGGGGGAAGAGACCCAGTACTTC.

The chain uses TRBV5-1 and TRBJ2-1; 9 positions agree with TRBD2. From germline, CDR1 is SGHRS and CDR2 YFSETQ. The CDR3 is made up of 16 amino acids. With V trimmed by 1 base and J by 3 bases, 5 bases remained unmatched. CDR3 residues: CASSLTRGGNYNEQFF. The CDR3, as DNA: TGCGCCAGCAGCTTGACGCGGGGGGGCAACTACAATGAGCAGTTCTTC.

V gene TRBV9 combines with J gene TRBJ2-7; 7 bases line up with TRBD2. CDR3 length: 13 amino acids. V trimming: 4 bases; J trimming: 5 bases; junction bases outside the gene matches: 6. Germline loops: CDR1 SGDLS, CDR2 YYNGEE. CDR3 DNA: TGTGCCAGCAGCCCCGAGGGGAGGGACGAGCAGTACTTC. It translates to CASSPEGRDEQYF.

The CDR3 loop reads CASSPILLQTSYEQYF. The CDR3 nucleotides are TGCGCCAGCAGCCCCATCTTACTCCAAACCTCCTACGAGCAGTACTTC. V usage is TRBV5-1 and J usage is TRBJ2-7; no reliable D call. Germline CDR1 and CDR2: SGHRS and YFSETQ. Deletions cut 4 bases from V and 0 bases from J, with 17 bases between. This CDR3 comprises 16 residues.

The chain employs TRBV27 and TRBJ2-2, with D unresolved. Germline CDR1 and CDR2: MNHEY and SMNVEV (reference sequence). Trimming removed 6 bases at V and 4 bases at J, with 3 bases between. This CDR3 contains 11 residues. The CDR3: CASSVTGELFF. The CDR3 nucleotides are TGTGCCAGCAGCGTCACCGGGGAGCTGTTTTTT.